A selection of T cell receptor beta chains follows, all from one sample in a study of human T cells and chemical hapten exposure. Each CDR3 protein is one row after TCRdb ran MiXCR on the RACE reads. The sample holds some 180,000 distinct CDR3 sequences, approximately 20% seen once. The starting material was whole blood, obtained in connection with sensitization to the hapten diphenylcyclopropenone (DPC). The receptor source for this set is a woman between 50 and 59 years old with alopecia areata. Some clones in this sample may be carry-over from other donors' samples. Both conserved end residues are part of each CDR3. D genes are given only for firm matches. A row's size may be missing; if present it is once, few, many or a size class.

d_call clone_size j_call v_call cdr3_aa cdr3_nt
. . TRBJ1-3 TRBV12-3/TRBV12-4 CASSFPRHSGNTIYF TGTGCCAGCAGTTTCCCCAGGCACTCTGGAAACACCATATATTTT
. few TRBJ2-3 TRBV9 CASSNGLNGATDTQYF TGTGCCAGCAGTAACGGGCTAAATGGGGCGACAGATACGCAGTATTTT
. . TRBJ2-3 TRBV6-6 CASSFGGLTDTQYF TGTGCCAGCAGTTTTGGGGGCCTGACAGATACGCAGTATTTT
TRBD2 . TRBJ2-7 TRBV4-2 CASSPSSGSSSYEQYF TGTGCCAGCAGCCCCTCCAGCGGGAGTTCGTCCTACGAGCAGTACTTC
TRBD2 few TRBJ2-5 TRBV7-8 CASSAVLAAPQETQYF TGTGCCAGCAGCGCCGTACTAGCGGCTCCTCAAGAGACCCAGTACTTC
. few TRBJ2-5 TRBV6-5 CASSYSSIILKTQYF TGTGCCAGCAGTTACAGTAGCATCATTTTAAAGACCCAGTACTTC
. . TRBJ1-2 TRBV7-9 CASSGGAGSYGYTF TGTGCCAGCAGCGGGGGCGCAGGGAGCTATGGCTACACCTTC
TRBD2 few TRBJ2-5 TRBV3-1 CASSQGSLADQETQYF TGTGCCAGCAGCCAAGGGTCGCTAGCGGACCAAGAGACCCAGTACTTC
TRBD1 . TRBJ1-1 TRBV18 CASSPGAGGDTEAFF TGTGCCAGCTCCCCCGGGGCAGGGGGAGACACTGAAGCTTTCTTT
TRBD2 few TRBJ2-1 TRBV5-1 CASSGLAGASYNEQFF TGCGCCAGCAGCGGCCTAGCGGGAGCTTCCTACAATGAGCAGTTCTTC
TRBD1 few TRBJ2-5 TRBV7-2 CASSLGPGTGWETQYF TGTGCCAGCAGCTTAGGACCAGGGACAGGGTGGGAGACCCAGTACTTC
. few TRBJ2-5 TRBV2 CASSLIVDQYF TGTGCCAGCAGTCTAATAGTAGACCAGTACTTC
. . TRBJ2-5 TRBV29-1 CSVRRQRGLETQYF TGCAGCGTACGGCGTCAGAGGGGGTTGGAGACCCAGTACTTC
TRBD2 few TRBJ2-4 TRBV5-1 CASSLASGTSGFKNIQYF TGCGCCAGCAGCTTGGCCTCCGGGACTAGCGGCTTCAAAAACATTCAGTACTTC
. . TRBJ1-1 TRBV5-1 CASSSPGQPEAFF TGCGCCAGCAGCTCCCCAGGTCAACCTGAAGCTTTCTTT
TRBD2 many TRBJ2-1 TRBV2 CASSAELAGGNGEQFF TGTGCCAGCAGTGCAGAGCTAGCGGGAGGAAATGGGGAGCAGTTCTTC
. few TRBJ1-1 TRBV12-3/TRBV12-4 CASSFLGMNTEAFF TGTGCCAGCAGTTTTTTAGGAATGAACACTGAAGCTTTCTTT